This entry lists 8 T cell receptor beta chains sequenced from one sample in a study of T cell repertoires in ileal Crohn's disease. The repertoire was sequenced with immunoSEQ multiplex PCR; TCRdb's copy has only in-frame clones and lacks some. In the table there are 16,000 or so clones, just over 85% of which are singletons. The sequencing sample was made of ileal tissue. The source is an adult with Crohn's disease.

The CDR3 sequence: CASRRGQGDSGGYGYTF. CDR3 sequence (DNA): TGTGCCAGCAGAAGGGGACAGGGAGACAGCGGAGGGTATGGCTACACCTTC. V is TRBV7-9 and J is TRBJ1-2, with 9 bases matching TRBD1. This CDR3 spans 17 amino acids. The junction had 16 bases not matched to a gene; V was cut back by 6 bases and J by 5 bases. The germline V gene encodes CDR1 SEHNR and CDR2 FQNEAQ (reference sequence).

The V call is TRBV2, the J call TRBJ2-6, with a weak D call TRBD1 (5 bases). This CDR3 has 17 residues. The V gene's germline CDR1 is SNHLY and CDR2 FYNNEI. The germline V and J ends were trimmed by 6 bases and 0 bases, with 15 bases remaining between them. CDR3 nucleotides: TGTGCCAGCAGAGTAACTCAGGGTTCCTCTGGGGCCAACGTCCTGACTTTC. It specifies CASRVTQGSSGANVLTF.

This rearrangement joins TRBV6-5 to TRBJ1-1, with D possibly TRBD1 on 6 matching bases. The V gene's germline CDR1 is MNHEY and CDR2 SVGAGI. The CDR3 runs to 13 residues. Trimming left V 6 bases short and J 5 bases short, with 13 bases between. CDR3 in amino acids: CASRGHRSTEAFF. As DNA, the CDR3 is TGTGCCAGCAGGGGACACCGTTCGACTGAAGCTTTCTTT.

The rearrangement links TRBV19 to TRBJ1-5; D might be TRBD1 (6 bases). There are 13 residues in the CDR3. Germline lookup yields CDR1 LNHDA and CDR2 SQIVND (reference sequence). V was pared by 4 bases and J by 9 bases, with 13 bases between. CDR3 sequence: CASSTQGIGPQHF. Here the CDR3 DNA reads TGTGCCAGTAGTACTCAGGGGATAGGGCCCCAGCATTTT.

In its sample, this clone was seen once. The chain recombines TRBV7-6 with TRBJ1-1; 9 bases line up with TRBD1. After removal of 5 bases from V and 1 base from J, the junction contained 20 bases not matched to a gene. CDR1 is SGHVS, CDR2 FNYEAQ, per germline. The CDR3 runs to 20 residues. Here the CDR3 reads CASSLRDRVISRKTNTEAFF. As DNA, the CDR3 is TGTGCCAGCAGCCTCCGGGACAGGGTGATCTCCCGAAAGACGAACACTGAAGCTTTCTTT.

Here the CDR3 DNA reads TGTGCCAGCCTATTCGCCGGGGAGCTGTTTTTT. Amino acids: CASLFAGELFF. This sequence joins TRBV19 and TRBJ2-2; no clear D. V lost 9 bases to trimming and J lost 6 bases, with 8 bases between them. The CDR3 runs 11 residues. Germline-derived CDR1 and CDR2 are LNHDA and SQIVND (reference sequence).

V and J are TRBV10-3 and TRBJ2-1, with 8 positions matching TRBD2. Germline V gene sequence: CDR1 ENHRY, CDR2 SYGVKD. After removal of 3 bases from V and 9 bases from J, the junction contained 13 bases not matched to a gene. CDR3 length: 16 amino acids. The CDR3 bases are TGTGCCATCAGTGAAGTTCCTAGCGGGTCCAGCGGTGAGCAGTTCTTC. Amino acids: CAISEVPSGSSGEQFF.

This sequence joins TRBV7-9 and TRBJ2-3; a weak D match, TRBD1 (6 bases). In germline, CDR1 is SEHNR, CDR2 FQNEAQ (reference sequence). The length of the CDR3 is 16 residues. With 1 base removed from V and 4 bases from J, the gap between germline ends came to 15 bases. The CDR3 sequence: CASSLVIGGFADTQYF. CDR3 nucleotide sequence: TGTGCCAGCAGCTTAGTTATAGGGGGTTTCGCAGATACGCAGTATTTT.